The clone carrying this T cell receptor (beta chain) was observed at least ten times. Its antigen is unknown. This CDR3 has 14 amino acids. Trimming shortened V by 0 bases and J by 3 bases, and 10 bases separated the two germline ends. Germline CDR1 SGHRS, CDR2 YFSETQ. The sample is drawn from a study of CD8 T cells in ankylosing spondylitis. MiXCR, applied by TCRdb to the 5' RACE reads, yields one record per CDR3 protein. The data contain around 280,000 distinct CDR3 sequences, roughly 20% of them singletons. Study results and limitations: Significant enrichment of disease-linked clones was reported in matched ankylosing spondylitis synovial fluid. It appeared that ankylosing spondylitis blood was characterized by a TCR beta motif of about eight highly homologous variants.

This receptor was obtained from a male donor with ankylosing spondylitis or in good health (not recorded which). Specimen: blood, either unsorted or a sorted T cell fraction (not recorded which). The rearrangement uses TRBV5-1 and TRBJ2-7; D not certain. CDR3 in DNA: TGCGCCAGCAGCTTGGGGACGGATCTCTACGAGCAGTACGTC. Its protein is CASSLGTDLYEQYV.